Listed below are T cell receptor beta chains from one sample, sequenced in a study of cytomegalovirus exposure and HLA in healthy donors. TCRdb keeps only in-frame clones here, not all; method: immunoSEQ multiplex PCR. The table shows approximately 70,000 clones, with roughly 67% occurring only once. The sequencing sample was made of PBMCs. These receptors came from a man aged 40-55 years in good health and CMV-seropositive. Both conserved end residues are part of each CDR3. The D gene is left open where the match is weak. Where a row states a size, it is once, few, many or the class of an expanded clone; other rows omit it.

cdr3_length	v_call	d_call	j_call	clone_size	cdr3_aa	cdr3_nt
13	TRBV6-1	TRBD1	TRBJ1-1	once	CASGQGLGTEAFF	TGTGCCAGTGGACAGGGATTGGGCACTGAAGCTTTCTTT
14	TRBV11-2	.	TRBJ2-7	.	CASSWGQGATEQYF	TGTGCCAGCAGTTGGGGTCAGGGCGCGACCGAGCAGTACTTC
15	TRBV6-6	TRBD1	TRBJ1-4	.	CASSNTGGGSEKLFF	TGTGCCAGCAGTAATACAGGGGGAGGCAGTGAAAAACTGTTTTTT
13	TRBV7-2	TRBD1	TRBJ1-2	few	CASSLQGAGGYTF	TGTGCCAGCAGCTTACAGGGGGCCGGTGGCTACACCTTC
14	TRBV5-6	.	TRBJ1-6	few	CASSSAPQTSPLHF	TGTGCCAGCAGCTCTGCGCCCCAAACTTCACCCCTCCACTTT
15	TRBV19	TRBD1	TRBJ1-5	few	CASSSRDRNNQPQHF	TGTGCCAGTAGTAGCAGGGACAGGAACAATCAGCCCCAGCATTTT
15	TRBV4-2	TRBD1	TRBJ2-3	.	CASSQEPGGQDTQYF	TGTGCCAGCAGCCAAGAACCAGGGGGACAAGATACGCAGTATTTT
14	TRBV7-6	.	TRBJ2-5	few	CASSLFLSQETQYF	TGTGCCAGCAGCTTATTCCTCTCCCAAGAGACCCAGTACTTC
15	TRBV7-2	.	TRBJ1-3	.	CASSLASTAGNTIYF	TGTGCCAGCAGCTTAGCGAGTACAGCTGGAAACACCATATATTTT
15	TRBV5-1	TRBD1	TRBJ1-2	.	CASSYGTGGGYGYTF	TGCGCCAGCAGCTACGGGACAGGGGGCGGCTATGGCTACACCTTC
15	TRBV7-7	.	TRBJ2-2	few	CASSLGQMNTGELFF	TGTGCTAGCAGCTTAGGACAGATGAACACCGGGGAGCTGTTTTTT
19	TRBV10-3	.	TRBJ1-2	.	CAISVGTLSGGSANYGYTF	TGTGCCATCAGTGTAGGGACATTATCGGGGGGCTCGGCTAACTATGGCTACACCTTC
15	TRBV7-8	TRBD1	TRBJ2-7	.	CASSLGTGSSYEQYF	TGTGCCAGCAGCCTGGGGACAGGGAGCTCCTACGAGCAGTACTTC
16	TRBV7-8	TRBD2	TRBJ2-7	.	CASSLGASGTRGKTNF	TGTGCCAGCAGCTTAGGGGCTAGCGGGACTAGGGGAAAAACGAACTTC
15	TRBV18	TRBD1	TRBJ1-2	few	CASSLTVGTDYGYTF	TGTGCCAGCTCTCTCACCGTAGGGACAGACTATGGCTACACCTTC
13	TRBV4-1	.	TRBJ1-1	.	CASSQESGSEAFF	TGCGCCAGCAGCCAAGAAAGTGGCTCCGAAGCTTTCTTT
13	TRBV6-5	.	TRBJ2-1	.	CASSFGKRNEQFF	TGTGCCAGCAGTTTCGGTAAACGGAATGAGCAGTTCTTC